These 18 T cell receptor beta chains were sequenced from one sample in a study of blood T cell repertoires in COVID-19. Assay used: immunoSEQ multiplex PCR; TCRdb lists only in-frame clones, some missing. This table holds tens of thousands of clones, around 83% found once. Sequencing used peripheral blood. Receptors were obtained from a woman aged 60-75 years with acute or convalescent COVID-19.

The chain links TRBV6-6 to TRBJ2-3; possible D gene TRBD1, 6 bases. The CDR3 spans 15 residues. From germline, CDR1 is MNHNY and CDR2 SVGAGI (reference sequence). V was shortened by 5 bases and J by 1 base, with 13 bases between the two germline ends. CDR3 loop: CASSTPTGRTDTQYF. CDR3 in DNA: TGTGCCAGCAGTACCCCTACAGGGCGCACAGATACGCAGTATTTT.

The chain is built from TRBV14 and TRBJ1-4; the match to TRBD1 covers 8 bases. Trimming at V came to 2 bases and at J to 0 bases, leaving 5 bases not matched to a gene. CDR1 is SGHDN, CDR2 FVKESK, per germline. The CDR3 runs 17 residues. The CDR3, as DNA: TGTGCCAGCAGCCAACGACAGGGGTTTGCAACTAATGAAAAACTGTTTTTT. It codes for CASSQRQGFATNEKLFF.

The gene calls are TRBV2 and TRBJ2-1; 8 bases line up with TRBD1. V shed 8 bases, J shed 4 bases, and the junction held 1 base outside the gene matches. Per germline, CDR1 SNHLY and CDR2 FYNNEI. The CDR3 runs 12 residues. CDR3 bases: TGTGCCAGCGGGGACAGGTACAATGAGCAGTTCTTC. Its translation: CASGDRYNEQFF.

The chain links TRBV7-2 to TRBJ1-1; D remains ambiguous. This CDR3 is 13 amino acids long. CDR1 and CDR2 (germline): SGHTA, FQGNSA. V gave up 5 bases and J gave up 11 bases, with 18 bases separating them. As DNA, the CDR3 is TGTGCCAGCAGCCCGGACTTGACGAGTAGCGCTTTCTTT. Its protein is CASSPDLTSSAFF.

This clone has a single count. This chain links TRBV5-6 with TRBJ1-2, with 9 bases matching TRBD1. V shed 5 bases, J shed 8 bases, and the junction held 10 bases outside the gene matches. The CDR3 is 14 amino acids. Germline loops: CDR1 SGHDT, CDR2 YYEEEE. The CDR3 loop reads CASSRTGGGGGYTF. As DNA, the CDR3 is TGTGCCAGCAGTCGTACAGGGGGCGGAGGAGGCTACACCTTC.

The V call is TRBV9, the J call TRBJ2-2; D is uncertain. The germline V gene has CDR1 SGDLS and CDR2 YYNGEE. There are 14 residues in the CDR3. Trimming stripped 0 bases from V and 4 bases from J, with 7 bases between. The CDR3: CASSVVQFTGELFF. CDR3 DNA: TGTGCCAGCAGCGTAGTACAGTTCACCGGGGAGCTGTTTTTT.

Details on this clone: The same CDR3 is also encoded by other DNA sequences in this sample. The chain is built from TRBV12-3 or TRBV12-4 and TRBJ1-5, with D unresolved. The CDR3 loop spans 13 amino acids. The V and J ends lost 1 base and 7 bases respectively, with 8 bases between them. CDR3 DNA: TGTGCCAGCAGTTTAGGGGGAGGCCAGCCCCAGCATTTT. Protein product: CASSLGGGQPQHF.

The chain carries TRBV2 and TRBJ1-5; 7 bases agree with TRBD1. The germline V gene encodes CDR1 SNHLY and CDR2 FYNNEI. J lost 0 bases, V lost 6 bases, and 5 bases had no gene match. The CDR3 consists of 15 residues. The CDR3 DNA sequence: TGTGCCAGCAGGGGTGGGACAGCTAGCAATCAGCCCCAGCATTTT. Translating it yields CASRGGTASNQPQHF.

The table lists this clone with a count of one. The J gene is TRBJ1-4, the V gene TRBV5-1; possibly TRBD1 for D (6 bases). Germline CDR1 is SGHRS and CDR2 is YFSETQ. V dropped 4 bases and J dropped 1 base, with 8 bases sitting between them. The CDR3 runs 14 residues. In DNA form, the CDR3 reads TGCGCCAGCAGCCCGGGACAAACTAATGAAAAACTGTTTTTT. Encoded protein: CASSPGQTNEKLFF. Drawing the rest from reference TRBV5-1 and TRBJ1-4, the complete variable domain is KAGVTQTPRYLIKTRGQQVTLSCSPISGHRSVSWYQQTPGQGLQFLFEYFSETQRNKGNFPGRFSGRQFSNSRSEMNVSTLELGDSALYLCASSPGQTNEKLFFGSGTQLSVL.

This sequence joins TRBV11-2 and TRBJ2-7, with D unresolved. Per germline, CDR1 SGHAT and CDR2 FQNNGV. The CDR3 consists of 15 residues. V lost 1 base and J 2 bases, leaving 12 bases between the germline ends. The CDR3 nucleotides read TGTGCCAGCAGCTTAGTTGGCCGTTCCACCTACGAGCAGTACTTC. Translating gives CASSLVGRSTYEQYF.

The chain has TRBV6-1 and TRBJ2-4, with D possibly matching TRBD1 (5 bases). This CDR3 has 13 residues. The germline V gene encodes CDR1 MNHNS and CDR2 SASEGT. V was trimmed by 2 bases and J by 9 bases, leaving 11 bases between them. The CDR3 coding sequence is TGTGCCAGCAGTGAACAGGCGCAGGGCATTCAGTACTTC. The encoded protein is CASSEQAQGIQYF.

This clone was seen a few times. V usage is TRBV9 and J usage is TRBJ1-1; D might be TRBD1 (6 bases). Trimming removed 0 bases from V and 5 bases from J, with 11 bases in between. Germline lookup yields CDR1 SGDLS and CDR2 YYNGEE. This CDR3 is 14 amino acids long. CDR3 in amino acids: CASSVGQGQTEAFF. CDR3 DNA sequence: TGTGCCAGCAGCGTAGGGCAGGGGCAAACTGAAGCTTTCTTT.

CDR3 nucleotide sequence: TGTGCCAGCAGCCGAACAGGGACAGGGGATGGCTACACCTTC. Its translation is CASSRTGTGDGYTF. The V and J genes are TRBV7-8 and TRBJ1-2; 10 bases agree with TRBD1. There are 14 residues in the CDR3. The junction had 6 bases not matched to a gene; V was cut back by 5 bases and J by 6 bases. Looked up from germline, CDR1 is SGHVS and CDR2 is FQNEAQ.

This clone turned up a few times. The J gene is TRBJ2-7, the V gene TRBV6-6; D is perhaps TRBD2 (5 bases). Germline V CDR1 and CDR2: MNHNY, SVGAGI (reference sequence). The CDR3 has 12 residues. V was cut by 7 bases and J by 5 bases, with 12 bases left in between. This chain's CDR3 is CASKPPGNEQYF. CDR3 in DNA: TGTGCCAGCAAACCTCCCGGGAACGAGCAGTACTTC.

The chain employs TRBV7-2 and TRBJ2-7, with a possible D match to TRBD1 (5 bases). Trimming removed 1 base from V and 5 bases from J, with 15 bases in between. Germline V lookup: CDR1 SGHTA, CDR2 FQGNSA. CDR3 size: 15 residues. CDR3 DNA sequence: TGTGCCAGCAGCTTAGTTTGGACATCGTCGCACGAGCAGTACTTC. Protein: CASSLVWTSSHEQYF. Variable domain in full (rest from reference TRBV7-2 and TRBJ2-7): GAGVSQSPSNKVTEKGKDVELRCDPISGHTALYWYRQSLGQGLEFLIYFQGNSAPDKSGLPSDRFSAERTGGSVSTLTIQRTQQEDSAVYLCASSLVWTSSHEQYFGPGTRLTVT.

The V and J genes are TRBV19 and TRBJ1-3; the match to TRBD1 covers 9 bases. This CDR3 has 15 residues. Looked up from germline, CDR1 is LNHDA and CDR2 is SQIVND (reference sequence). With V trimmed by 5 bases and J by 8 bases, 10 bases remained unmatched. The CDR3 nucleotides read TGTGCCAGTAGTGTCGGACAGGGGACGGGTGACACCATATATTTT. Its protein is CASSVGQGTGDTIYF. Together with reference TRBV19 and TRBJ1-3, the CDR3 gives the full variable domain: DGGITQSPKYLFRKEGQNVTLSCEQNLNHDAMYWYRQDPGQGLRLIYYSQIVNDFQKGDIAEGYSVSREKKESFPLTVTSAQKNPTAFYLCASSVGQGTGDTIYFGEGSWLTVV.

Concerning this clone itself: Compared with germline, one end of the junction differs, possibly owing to a read error. V gene TRBV5-5 combines with J gene TRBJ2-3; perhaps TRBD1 as D (6 bases). Germline V lookup: CDR1 SGHKS, CDR2 YYEKEE (reference sequence). This CDR3 region has 14 residues. The CDR3 DNA is TGTGCCAGCACCTTGGGGGCAGCCACAGATACGCAGTATTTT. Encoded protein: CASTLGAATDTQYF.

The rearrangement uses TRBV27 and TRBJ2-7; possible D gene TRBD1, 6 bases. The CDR3 length is 13 residues. Trimming took 5 bases from V and 6 from J, leaving 14 bases between them. The germline V gene encodes CDR1 MNHEY and CDR2 SMNVEV (reference sequence). CDR3 amino acids: CASSPIQGPEQYF. The CDR3 DNA sequence: TGTGCCAGCAGTCCCATACAGGGTCCCGAGCAGTACTTC.